This T cell receptor beta chain stems from a study of a mutant IDH1 vaccine in newly diagnosed glioma. For the study at large: Treated patients had a mean age of roughly 40 years and a roughly 60% male, around 38% female split. Earlier care involved radiotherapy, temozolomide, or both, and the majority received both. Study observations and caveats: Immune responses induced by vaccination arose in under 95% of the patients.

The CDR3 spans 17 residues. The germline CDR1 and CDR2 sequences are LNHDA and SQIVND (reference sequence). V lost 7 bases, J lost 1 base, and 17 bases lay in between. The method was immunoSEQ multiplex PCR; TCRdb's version includes in-frame clones alone and lacks a portion of them. The table shows 90,000 to 95,000 clones, with 83% occurring only once. Time point meaning: baseline, week 1 (first vaccination visit). Treatment indicated: pre-vaccination baseline after standard-of-care therapy. New IDH1-mutant, ATRX-lost WHO grade 3 or 4 astrocytomas occurred in donors. On this clone itself: The antigen is not known.

This material consisted of PBMCs, taken from a glioma patient treated with radiotherapy, temozolomide or both. The clonotype was recovered from a woman between 50 and 59 years old with glioma. J is TRBJ1-6 and V is TRBV19, with D tentatively TRBD1 (6 bases). CDR3 coding DNA: TGTGCCAGTACCCCAGGGGCAGGCTGGTCCTATAATTCACCCCTCCACTTT. Protein: CASTPGAGWSYNSPLHF.